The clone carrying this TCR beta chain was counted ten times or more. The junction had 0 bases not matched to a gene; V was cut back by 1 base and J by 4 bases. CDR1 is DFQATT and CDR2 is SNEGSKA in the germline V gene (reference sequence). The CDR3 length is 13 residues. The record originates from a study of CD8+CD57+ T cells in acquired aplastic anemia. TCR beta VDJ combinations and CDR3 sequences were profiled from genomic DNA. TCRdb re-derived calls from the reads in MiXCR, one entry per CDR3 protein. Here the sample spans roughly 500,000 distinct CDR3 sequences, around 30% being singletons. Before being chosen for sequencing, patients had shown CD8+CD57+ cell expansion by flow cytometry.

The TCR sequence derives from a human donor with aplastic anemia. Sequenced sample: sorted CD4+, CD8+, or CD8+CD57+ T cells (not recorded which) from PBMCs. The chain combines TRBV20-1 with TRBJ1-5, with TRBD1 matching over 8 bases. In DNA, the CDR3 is TGCAGTGCTAGAGGGACAGGGAATCAGCCCCAGCATTTT. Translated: CSARGTGNQPQHF.